The T cell receptor beta chain under discussion was sequenced for a study of identical twins. Study results and caveats: The presence of invariant MAIT and iNKT cells could partly confound analyses of zero-insertion sequences.

Trimming shortened V by 3 bases and J by 6 bases, and 14 bases separated the two germline ends. Germline V lookup: CDR1 SQVTM, CDR2 ANQGSEA. This CDR3 is 14 amino acids long. TCRdb itself ran the 5' RACE reads through MiXCR, one entry per CDR3 protein. The sample has about 700,000 distinct CDR3 sequences, approximately 6% seen once; the top ten hold about 1.8%. This clonotype was picked up many times. Its antigen is unknown. The source is a man younger than 35 in good health. Sequences were obtained from naive T cells sorted from blood. This chain joins TRBV29-1 and TRBJ2-2; D is perhaps TRBD1 or TRBD2 (5 bases each). For the CDR3, the DNA is TGCAGCGTTGATTGGGGGAGAAGTCCCGGGGAGCTGTTTTTT. This translates into CSVDWGRSPGELFF.